The 13 T cell receptor beta chains presented below share a single source sample, sequenced in a study of response to subunit inactivated influenza vaccine. In TCRdb, the RT-PCR reads were re-called with MiXCR into one record per CDR3 protein. The table shows around 850,000 distinct CDR3 sequences, with less than 20% occurring only once. This specimen consisted of PBMCs from blood, obtained roughly 5 days after vaccination. These receptors were taken from a man aged 50 to 60 who received an inactivated influenza vaccine.

The chain combines TRBV6-1 with TRBJ2-3; no firm D call. The CDR3 consists of 16 residues. Germline CDR1 is MNHNS and CDR2 is SASEGT. V lost 6 bases and J lost 0, with 16 bases in between. CDR3 DNA sequence: TGTGCCAGCAGAATACACACCGCGGTGAGCACAGATACGCAGTATTTT. Protein product: CASRIHTAVSTDTQYF.

V and J are TRBV28 and TRBJ1-2; D is unresolved. This CDR3 contains 11 residues. The V end was cut by 4 bases, the J end by 7 bases, with 7 bases between. The V gene's germline CDR1 is MDHEN and CDR2 SYDVKM. As DNA, the CDR3 is TGTGCCAGCAGTTCCCTTAGTGGCTACACCTTC. Protein product: CASSSLSGYTF.

The rearrangement joins TRBV7-3 to TRBJ2-5; 7 nucleotides line up with TRBD2. Per germline, CDR1 SGHTA and CDR2 FQGTGA. With V trimmed by 5 bases and J by 3 bases, 6 bases remained unmatched. This CDR3 is 14 amino acids long. In nucleotides, the CDR3 is TGTGCCAGCAGCCCTCTCGGGACTAAAGAGACCCAGTACTTC. This translates into CASSPLGTKETQYF.

The chain couples TRBV28 to TRBJ2-7; 9 bases are a match to TRBD2. V shed 7 bases, J shed 3 bases, and the junction held 10 bases outside the gene matches. Germline CDR1 and CDR2: MDHEN and SYDVKM. The CDR3 contains 15 residues. The CDR3 DNA reads TGTGCCAGCAAGGTAGTAGCGGGAGAGGGCTACGAGCAGTACTTC. Translated, it gives CASKVVAGEGYEQYF.

The gene calls are TRBV12-3 or TRBV12-4 and TRBJ1-4; D is possibly TRBD1 (6 bases). V shed 5 bases and J shed 4 bases, with 14 bases lying between them. CDR3 length: 15 amino acids. The CDR3, as DNA: TGTGCCAGCAGTCCAACAGGGTGGAATAATGAAAAACTGTTTTTT. It codes for CASSPTGWNNEKLFF.

The chain recombines TRBV7-9 with TRBJ2-2, with D perhaps matching TRBD1 (6 bases). V was clipped by 5 bases and J by 0 bases, with 16 bases between them. Per the germline V gene, CDR1 is SEHNR and CDR2 is FQNEAQ (reference sequence). This CDR3 spans 17 amino acids. Here the CDR3 reads CASSPFAGQSNTGELFF. Here the CDR3 DNA reads TGTGCCAGCAGCCCTTTTGCAGGACAGTCGAACACCGGGGAGCTGTTTTTT. Looking up the rest from reference TRBV7-9 and TRBJ2-2 gives the full variable domain: DTGVSQNPRHKITKRGQNVTFRCDPISEHNRLYWYRQTLGQGPEFLTYFQNEAQLEKSRLLSDRFSAERPKGSFSTLEIQRTEQGDSAMYLCASSPFAGQSNTGELFFGEGSRLTVL.

This clonotype was counted a few times. The chain carries TRBV20-1 and TRBJ1-1, with TRBD1 as a possible D gene (5 bases). The CDR3 extends over 14 amino acids. Trimming removed 6 bases at V and 2 bases at J, with 16 bases between. The germline V gene encodes CDR1 DFQATT and CDR2 SNEGSKA (reference sequence). The CDR3 DNA sequence: TGCAGTGCCAGATTCAACGGGGCCAACACTGAAGCTTTCTTT. Amino acid sequence: CSARFNGANTEAFF.

This clonotype was counted many times. The chain combines TRBV6-5 with TRBJ2-1; TRBD1 or TRBD2 may be the D gene (6 bases each). CDR1 and CDR2 from the germline V gene are MNHEY and SVGAGI. V lost 6 bases and J 8 bases, leaving 11 bases between the germline ends. CDR3 length equals 12 residues. The CDR3 DNA is TGTGCCAGCAGGTCCGGGGGCTATGAGCAGTTCTTC. This sequence encodes CASRSGGYEQFF.

The chain joins TRBV15 to TRBJ1-2, with D possibly being TRBD1 (6 bases). The CDR3 spans 15 residues. V gave up 1 base and J gave up 6 bases, with 15 bases separating them. Germline-derived CDR1 and CDR2 are LNHNV and YYDKDF (reference sequence). DNA of the CDR3: TGTGCCACCAGCAGAGCCGCAGGGGTGGATCATGGCTACACCTTC. It codes for CATSRAAGVDHGYTF.

This clonotype was observed a handful of times. The chain is built from TRBV15 and TRBJ2-7; 12 bases are shared with TRBD1. Trimming removed 3 bases from V and 4 bases from J; junction bases left unmatched: 1. CDR3 length: 14 amino acids. Germline V gene sequence: CDR1 LNHNV, CDR2 YYDKDF (reference sequence). The CDR3 DNA is TGTGCCACCAGCAGGGGACAGGGGGCTTACGAGCAGTACTTC. It specifies CATSRGQGAYEQYF.

The chain has TRBV20-1 and TRBJ1-2; 9 nucleotides line up with TRBD1. Germline assignment: CDR1 DFQATT and CDR2 SNEGSKA (reference sequence). V gave up 1 base and J gave up 4 bases; unmatched junction bases: 13. The CDR3 consists of 17 residues. Written as DNA, the CDR3 is TGCAGTGCTAGAGCCATCCACTTGGACAGGGGATCCTATGGCTACACCTTC. Protein: CSARAIHLDRGSYGYTF.

This clonotype appeared many times. This rearrangement joins TRBV20-1 to TRBJ2-4, with D perhaps given as TRBD1 or TRBD2 (5 bases each). Trimming cost V 3 bases and J 1 base, with 7 bases left between them. The CDR3 covers 13 residues. Germline loops: CDR1 DFQATT, CDR2 SNEGSKA (reference sequence). DNA of the CDR3: TGCAGTGCTAGGGGACCGGCCAAAAACATTCAGTACTTC. Protein product: CSARGPAKNIQYF.

DNA of the CDR3: TGTGCCAGCAGTTTTGTACCGGAATACGAGCAGTACTTC. Translation gives CASSFVPEYEQYF. V is TRBV28 and J is TRBJ2-7; D is unresolved. Germline V gene lookup returns CDR1 MDHEN and CDR2 SYDVKM. There are 13 residues in the CDR3. Trimming removed 3 bases at V and 4 bases at J, with 10 bases between.